This note documents a single T cell receptor (beta chain) sequence. Its antigen specificity is not known. No much larger clonotype is one base removed from it; base qualities were not supplied. As encoded in the germline V gene, CDR1 is KGHSY while CDR2 is FQNENV. The junction carries 10 bases between V and J, which are trimmed by 0 bases and 13 bases respectively. The CDR3 runs 12 amino acids, cysteine and phenylalanine included. The DNA shown is the 36-base CDR3, in frame from base 1. These data are taken from a study of OX40 agonist ivuxolimab in advanced cancers. Background on the whole study: Ivuxolimab, which targeted the costimulatory receptor OX40 (CD134), was an agonistic, fully human IgG2 monoclonal antibody. Prior anti-PD-1, anti-PD-L1 or anti-CTLA-4 therapy was permitted, and checkpoint inhibitors had been received by under 50% of dose-escalation patients. The point of sequencing TCRbeta in the periphery was to test whether ivuxolimab changed TCR sequence diversity and drove clonal T-cell expansion. The paper reports the monotherapy dose-escalation portion (N of about 54 patients) of the phase I ivuxolimab trial. A male proportion of roughly 80% and a mean age of around 60 years, ranging from about 23 to 79, were recorded for the dose-escalation cohort. Intravenous ivuxolimab was administered to patients every 2 weeks at six dose levels: 0.01, 0.1, 0.3, 1.5, 3 and 10 mg/kg. Among the 50 to 55 dose-escalation patients, around 20 had hepatocellular carcinoma, roughly 15 melanoma, 9 renal cell carcinoma and 9 head and neck cancer. Partial responses occurred in three dose-escalation patients, of whom one had hepatocellular carcinoma and two had cutaneous melanoma. General conclusions and limits of the study: On average, CD8+ T cells showed more expanded clones than CD4+ T cells after ivuxolimab. Low levels of normalized T-cell clonal expansion were also seen in some nonresponding patients. Antigen specificity was not determined for the clonally expanded peripheral T cells. At doses of 0.1 to 3.0 mg/kg, clonal expansion of both CD4+ and CD8+ blood T cells was observed from baseline to week 6. Partial responders in the 0.1-3.0 mg/kg groups had among the lowest normalized peripheral clonal expansion, especially among CD8+ T cells.

To sequence the TCRbeta CDR3 region, genomic DNA was isolated from the sorted cells. The immunoSEQ Assay was used to sequence the TCRbeta CDR3 regions. TCRdb took over this immuneACCESS table, retaining in-frame rearrangements with V and J assigned. Such tables are incomplete; in checked studies, under half of the missing clones stem from an unresolved V gene, and the remainder is unexplained. This sample has about 76,000 clones in its table, and approximately 85% of those were observed once. The top ten clonotypes cover approximately 5.1% of the sample. Patients with a history of autoimmune disease or receiving systemic immunosuppression were excluded from the trial. Peripheral blood for TCR sequencing was collected from all dose cohorts at baseline, on cycle 4 day 1, and on cycle 7 day 1. The samples were taken from a phase I, first-in-human, multicenter, open-label dose-escalation trial of ivuxolimab. Adults with locally advanced or metastatic melanoma, renal cell carcinoma, hepatocellular carcinoma or head and neck squamous cell carcinoma were enrolled in the trial. CD4+ and CD8+ T cells were sorted separately from peripheral blood before TCR sequencing.

This TCR came from an adult with an advanced solid tumor such as melanoma, head and neck, liver or kidney cancer. Sequences were derived from CD4+ or CD8+ T cells sorted from blood, sampled in a trial of the OX40 agonist ivuxolimab. The V and J genes are TRBV16 and TRBJ2-1, with TRBD1 as a weak D call on 5 bases. The CDR3 region: CASSQSGAGQFF. DNA sequence: TGTGCCAGCAGCCAATCAGGGGCCGGTCAGTTCTTC.